Listed here is a single TCR beta chain. Its target is unknown. Mismatch with germline at one junction end may stem from a read error. The data belong to a study of tumor-infiltrating lymphocytes in primary liver carcinoma. Background on the study: The five patients, who were men and women, ranged in age from 30 to 69 years.

Germline lookup yields CDR1 SEHNR and CDR2 FQNEAQ (reference sequence). This CDR3 has 12 residues. Priming with a constant-region primer yielded TCR beta cDNA from 500 ng total RNA. Three nested multiplex PCR rounds, a slightly modified ARM-PCR method, built the TCR beta libraries. For about 11 cycles apiece, the opening two PCR rounds ran with TRBV1-TRBV30 forward primers and a C-beta reverse primer. A single record per CDR3 protein comes from TCRdb applying MiXCR to the multiplex PCR reads. Of about 200,000 distinct CDR3 sequences listed, around four fifths were seen once; the top ten hold around a sixth. Study-wide points: Compared with tumor region pairs, tumor-adjacent and tumor-blood pairs overlapped less.

Co-extracted RNA and DNA came from roughly 20-30 mg of unsorted bulk tissue. Every patient in the cohort had a primary liver carcinoma. That carcinoma was treated by surgical resection. Sampling was performed at five separate regions of each tumor. The TCR was taken from a man in his forties or fifties with primary liver carcinoma and hepatitis B virus infection. The sample consisted of tumor tissue from primary liver carcinoma. The chain recombines TRBV7-9 with TRBJ1-5; no reliable D call. CDR3 in amino acids: CARSLANAPQHF. As DNA, the CDR3 is TGTGCCAGAAGCTTAGCGAATGCGCCCCAGCATTTT.